The 6 T cell receptor beta chains below come from one sample, sequenced in a study of metastatic and nonmetastatic thyroid tumors. TCRdb re-analyzed the PCR reads through MiXCR. The sample lists thousands of clones, around 33% occurring once. No treatment had been given to any patient before thyroid surgery. Sequenced: adjacent normal tissue. The receptor set was obtained from a female donor with papillary thyroid cancer or a benign thyroid nodule (not recorded which). Some clones in this sample may be carry-over from other donors' samples.

This clone was counted between two and nine times. This chain joins TRBV6-1 and TRBJ1-2; 10 bases are a match to TRBD1. There are 12 residues in the CDR3. CDR1 MNHNS and CDR2 SASEGT come from the germline V gene. V was clipped by 8 bases and J by 7 bases; unmatched bases: 4. CDR3 DNA: TGTGCCAGCGGGACAGGGGACGTTGGCTACACCTTC. Amino acid sequence: CASGTGDVGYTF.

This sequence joins TRBV2 and TRBJ2-5; the match to TRBD2 covers 7 bases. The CDR3 runs to 14 residues. Germline CDR1 SNHLY, CDR2 FYNNEI. Germline trimming cut 3 bases from V and 1 base from J; bases unmatched to any gene: 2. CDR3 loop: CASSEWEGQETQYF. CDR3 coding DNA: TGTGCCAGCAGTGAGTGGGAGGGCCAAGAGACCCAGTACTTC.

This CDR3 reads CASSSGQGYGNTIYF. DNA for the CDR3: TGTGCCAGCAGCTCCGGACAGGGATACGGAAACACCATATATTTT. This chain links TRBV7-8 with TRBJ1-3, with TRBD1 identical over 8 bases. The germline gives CDR1 SGHVS, CDR2 FQNEAQ. This CDR3 comprises 15 residues. Unmatched junction bases numbered 6, after V lost 4 bases and J lost 4 bases. The full variable domain, its missing parts supplied by reference TRBV7-8 and TRBJ1-3, is GAGVSQSPRYKVAKRGQDVALRCDPISGHVSLFWYQQALGQGPEFLTYFQNEAQLDKSGLPSDRFFAERPEGSVSTLKIQRTQQEDSAVYLCASSSGQGYGNTIYFGEGSWLTVV.

This clone was recorded many times. The CDR3 bases are TGTGCCAGCAGTTACGCGGTCCGGACAGGGGGCTACGAGCAGTACTTC. Protein: CASSYAVRTGGYEQYF. V is TRBV6-2 or TRBV6-3 and J is TRBJ2-7; 10 bases agree with TRBD1. V gave up 2 bases and J gave up 3 bases; unmatched junction bases: 7. Germline lookup yields CDR1 MNHEY and CDR2 SVGEGT. The CDR3 contains 16 residues.

The chain links TRBV9 to TRBJ1-1; maybe TRBD1 (6 bases). Germline loops: CDR1 SGDLS, CDR2 YYNGEE. Trimming removed 4 bases from V and 4 bases from J, with 14 bases in between. This CDR3 is 14 amino acids long. CDR3: CASSPRQASTEAFF. The CDR3 DNA follows: TGTGCCAGCAGCCCACGACAGGCCAGCACTGAAGCTTTCTTT.

This clone was counted a few times. The J gene is TRBJ2-7, the V gene TRBV3-1; 12 bases agree with TRBD2. The CDR3 is made up of 17 amino acids. Germline V gene sequence: CDR1 LGHDT, CDR2 YNNKEL (reference sequence). The trim removed 1 base at V and 0 bases at J, leaving 4 bases unmatched. The CDR3 DNA reads as TGTGCCAGCAGCCAAGGGGGACTAGCGGGTAACTCCTACGAGCAGTACTTC. This encodes CASSQGGLAGNSYEQYF.